Described below is a single T cell receptor (beta chain) sequence and its context. The antigen remains undetermined. These data belong to a study of CD8 T cells in Susac syndrome. Study outcomes and limitations: The study admitted that it had a relatively small number of individuals in its TCR sequencing and HLA analysis.

Reverse transcription of roughly 0.5 to 1 ug RNA was performed with random hexamers. The TCR beta CDR3 was amplified by immunoSEQ multiplex PCR across 54 Vbeta, 13 Jbeta. Each CDR3 protein is one row after TCRdb ran MiXCR on the immunoSEQ multiplex PCR reads. This sample has about 400,000 distinct CDR3 sequences, with more than 70% found just once. TCR beta from blood CD8+ and CD4+ T cells was sequenced. The source material was CD8+ T cells from PBMCs. This receptor was taken from a human donor with multiple sclerosis.

CDR3 DNA sequence: TGTGCCAGCAGCACGGGACAGCTCACAGATACGCAGTATTTT. Translation: CASSTGQLTDTQYF. V usage is TRBV7-9 and J usage is TRBJ2-3; TRBD1 matches 7 bases. The germline gives CDR1 SEHNR, CDR2 FQNEAQ (reference sequence). V was pared by 5 bases and J by 2 bases, with 4 bases of the junction left unmatched. The CDR3 consists of 14 residues.